A selection of T cell receptor beta chains follows, all from one sample in a study of vaccination and CD4 T cells after COVID-19. No antigen has been assigned to these receptors. MiXCR, run by TCRdb on the PCR reads, gives a single entry per CDR3 protein. In the table there are 8,000 to 9,500 distinct CDR3 sequences, about 70% of which are singletons. Sequenced: CD4+ T cells from blood, cultured in vitro. The receptors shown here come from a human donor who had recovered from COVID-19. Both conserved end residues are part of each CDR3. D genes are given only for firm matches. The listing skips clone size in some rows; elsewhere it reads once, few, many or a size class.

D gene: .
V gene: TRBV7-3
clone size: once
J gene: TRBJ1-2
CDR3 DNA: TGTGCCAGCAGCTTAAAAGAAGCTAACTATGGCTACACCTTC
CDR3 protein: CASSLKEANYGYTF

D gene: TRBD1
V gene: TRBV20-1
clone size: .
J gene: TRBJ2-6
CDR3 DNA: TGCAGTGCTACGGACAGGACTTACTCTGGGGCCAACGTCCTGACTTTC
CDR3 protein: CSATDRTYSGANVLTF

D gene: .
V gene: TRBV25-1
clone size: .
J gene: TRBJ2-3
CDR3 DNA: TGTGCCAGCAGTGAATCCAGGGACGGGGTGAAGCAGTATTTT
CDR3 protein: CASSESRDGVKQYF

D gene: .
V gene: TRBV7-9
clone size: .
J gene: TRBJ2-3
CDR3 DNA: TGTGCCAGCAGCTTAGCGAACCTCCGGGGGCGCCTGGAAGATACGCAGTATTTT
CDR3 protein: CASSLANLRGRLEDTQYF

D gene: .
V gene: TRBV6-5
clone size: .
J gene: TRBJ2-5
CDR3 DNA: TGTGCCAGCAGTTTACTTACAGATAAGGAGACCCAGTACTTC
CDR3 protein: CASSLLTDKETQYF

D gene: .
V gene: TRBV7-3
clone size: .
J gene: TRBJ1-6
CDR3 DNA: TGTGCCAGCAGCTTAATCGGGGGGGTCCGACCCCTCCACTTT
CDR3 protein: CASSLIGGVRPLHF

D gene: .
V gene: TRBV20-1
clone size: .
J gene: TRBJ1-2
CDR3 DNA: TGCAGTGCTACCCGGGATCTCTATGGCTACACCTTC
CDR3 protein: CSATRDLYGYTF

D gene: .
V gene: TRBV10-3
clone size: .
J gene: TRBJ1-3
CDR3 DNA: TGTGCCGTTCGCAGTATCTCTGGAAACACCATATATTTT
CDR3 protein: CAVRSISGNTIYF

D gene: .
V gene: TRBV20-1
clone size: .
J gene: TRBJ1-1
CDR3 DNA: TGCAGTGCTCGAGGGGGGATACCTGAAGCTTTCTTT
CDR3 protein: CSARGGIPEAFF

D gene: .
V gene: TRBV7-2
clone size: .
J gene: TRBJ2-4
CDR3 DNA: TGTGCCAGCAGCTTAGCCACCGGAGGTCTAGCAAACATTCAGTACTTC
CDR3 protein: CASSLATGGLANIQYF

D gene: .
V gene: TRBV6-5
clone size: .
J gene: TRBJ1-2
CDR3 DNA: TGTGCCAGCAGTTACTCGGGATTAGGGTATGGCTACACCTTC
CDR3 protein: CASSYSGLGYGYTF

D gene: TRBD1
V gene: TRBV20-1
clone size: .
J gene: TRBJ1-2
CDR3 DNA: TGCAGTGCTGACACAGGGGTGAATGGCTACACCTTC
CDR3 protein: CSADTGVNGYTF

D gene: .
V gene: TRBV7-6
clone size: .
J gene: TRBJ1-2
CDR3 DNA: TGTGCCAGCAGCTTACGACCAGAGGTCGGTGGCTACACCTTC
CDR3 protein: CASSLRPEVGGYTF

D gene: .
V gene: TRBV21-1
clone size: few
J gene: TRBJ1-2
CDR3 DNA: TGTGCCAGTCCGGGACAGTCTATCTATGGCTACACCTTC
CDR3 protein: CASPGQSIYGYTF

D gene: .
V gene: TRBV4-1
clone size: .
J gene: TRBJ1-1
CDR3 DNA: TGCGCCAGCAGCCAAGGGATCTGGACCCGGAACACTGAAGCTTTCTTT
CDR3 protein: CASSQGIWTRNTEAFF

D gene: .
V gene: TRBV12-3/TRBV12-4
clone size: few
J gene: TRBJ1-2
CDR3 DNA: TGTGCCAGCAGATCCGACAAACGGTATGGCTACACCTTC
CDR3 protein: CASRSDKRYGYTF

D gene: .
V gene: TRBV6-1
clone size: .
J gene: TRBJ1-2
CDR3 DNA: TGTGCCAGCAGTGAAGCGCCGGGGGCTTGGGGCTACACCTTC
CDR3 protein: CASSEAPGAWGYTF

D gene: .
V gene: TRBV9
clone size: once
J gene: TRBJ2-7
CDR3 DNA: TGTGCCAGCAGCGGAGGGACGGGAGAGTACGAGCAGTACTTC
CDR3 protein: CASSGGTGEYEQYF

D gene: .
V gene: TRBV6-1
clone size: .
J gene: TRBJ1-2
CDR3 DNA: TGTGCCAGCAGTGAAGTGGTAGGCTATGGCTACACCTTC
CDR3 protein: CASSEVVGYGYTF

D gene: TRBD1
V gene: TRBV6-2/TRBV6-3
clone size: .
J gene: TRBJ1-2
CDR3 DNA: TGTGCCAGCAGTTATCGGACAGGCGGCGGACCTGGGGACTATGGCTACACCTTC
CDR3 protein: CASSYRTGGGPGDYGYTF

D gene: .
V gene: TRBV20-1
clone size: .
J gene: TRBJ1-1
CDR3 DNA: TGCAGTGCTAGGATAGGGGGTATTGAAGCTTTCTTT
CDR3 protein: CSARIGGIEAFF

D gene: TRBD1
V gene: TRBV7-2
clone size: .
J gene: TRBJ1-2
CDR3 DNA: TGTGCCAGCAGCGCGGGACAGGTGGGCTACACCTTC
CDR3 protein: CASSAGQVGYTF

D gene: TRBD1
V gene: TRBV7-2
clone size: .
J gene: TRBJ2-7
CDR3 DNA: TGTGCCAGCAGCTCCGCCCCCGGGACAGGGAACGAGCAGTACTTC
CDR3 protein: CASSSAPGTGNEQYF

D gene: .
V gene: TRBV6-4
clone size: .
J gene: TRBJ2-3
CDR3 DNA: TGTGCCAGCAGCCAGCCACCTCTTTCAGATACGCAGTATTTT
CDR3 protein: CASSQPPLSDTQYF